The 29 T cell receptor beta chains below all came from one sample that was sequenced in a study of radiation and T cells in renal cell carcinoma. Sequencing was performed with immunoSEQ multiplex PCR; in TCRdb, only in-frame clones are kept and a portion is missing. The sample contains about 90,000 clones, 84% of which appear only once. Time point here: blood 4 weeks post-SBRT, at nephrectomy. Treatment noted: 15 Gy SBRT to primary tumor, nephrectomy 4 weeks later. The sequencing here drew on blood, taken from a patient whose treatment included radiotherapy and nephrectomy. The receptors originated from a man aged 60 to 75 with renal cell carcinoma.

This sequence joins TRBV27 and TRBJ1-1, with D possibly being TRBD1 (6 bases). The CDR3 has 15 residues. Germline lookup yields CDR1 MNHEY and CDR2 SMNVEV (reference sequence). V was shortened by 5 bases and J by 6 bases, with 19 bases between the two germline ends. In nucleotides, the CDR3 is TGTGCCAGCAGTACGGGACAAGCCCTTTATTCTGAAGCTTTCTTT. Translated: CASSTGQALYSEAFF.

This clone occurred once. The chain links TRBV5-8 to TRBJ1-2; TRBD1 is a possible D gene (6 bases). Trimming left V 0 bases short and J 5 bases short, with 11 bases between. The CDR3 loop spans 14 amino acids. CDR1 SGHTS and CDR2 YDEGEE come from the germline V gene. CDR3 DNA: TGTGCCAGCAGCTTGGCCAGGGGACGATATGGCTACACCTTC. Amino acid sequence: CASSLARGRYGYTF.

The chain links TRBV7-7 to TRBJ1-1, with D hard to call. The germline gives CDR1 SSHAT, CDR2 FNYEAQ (reference sequence). V lost 2 bases, J lost 4 bases, and 8 bases lay in between. CDR3 length equals 13 residues. CDR3 sequence reads: CASSLNVATEAFF. In DNA, the CDR3 is TGTGCCAGCAGCTTAAACGTGGCCACTGAAGCTTTCTTT.

The rearrangement joins TRBV9 to TRBJ1-1; D is perhaps TRBD1 (6 bases). Germline-derived CDR1 and CDR2 are SGDLS and YYNGEE. This CDR3 region has 15 residues. V lost 0 bases and J lost 3, with 12 bases in between. The DNA for the CDR3 is TGTGCCAGCAGCGTAGTTGGGGGGGCGGACACTGAAGCTTTCTTT. Residues: CASSVVGGADTEAFF.

The chain employs TRBV5-1 and TRBJ2-3, with D possibly being TRBD2 (6 bases). The germline gives CDR1 SGHRS, CDR2 YFSETQ. Trimming pared 4 bases from V and 2 bases from J, leaving 11 bases between. The CDR3 runs 14 residues. CDR3 sequence reads: CASSGRDSTDTQYF. CDR3 DNA: TGCGCCAGCAGCGGGCGGGACTCCACAGATACGCAGTATTTT.

The table lists this clone with a count of one. This chain links TRBV5-1 with TRBJ2-5; D gene uncertain. This CDR3 spans 14 amino acids. Germline-derived CDR1 and CDR2 are SGHRS and YFSETQ. V was clipped by 0 bases and J by 2 bases, with 8 bases between them. Here the CDR3 DNA reads TGCGCCAGCAGCTTGGGGCCTCATCAAGAGACCCAGTACTTC. Protein sequence: CASSLGPHQETQYF.

This chain connects TRBV21-1 to TRBJ1-5. TRBV21-1 is marked as a pseudogene. The CDR3 is 15 residues long. Here the CDR3 reads CASSRVPGPNQPQHF. The CDR3 DNA sequence: TGTGCCAGCAGCAGGGTTCCCGGGCCCAATCAGCCCCAGCATTTT.

The gene calls are TRBV19 and TRBJ1-1, with 12 bases aligning to TRBD1. The ends lost 4 bases at V and 3 bases at J; junction bases unmatched: 12. CDR3 length: 18 amino acids. Germline CDR1 reads LNHDA; CDR2 reads SQIVND (reference sequence). CDR3 loop: CASSTPGQGARRDTEAFF. CDR3 DNA: TGTGCCAGTAGTACGCCGGGACAGGGGGCGAGGAGGGACACTGAAGCTTTCTTT.

The chain recombines TRBV18 with TRBJ2-2; 10 bases fit TRBD2. Germline V lookup: CDR1 KGHSH, CDR2 LQKENI. J lost 1 base, V lost 1 base, and 6 bases had no gene match. The length of the CDR3 is 18 residues. CDR3 in DNA: TGTGCCAGCTCACCACGACTTACTAGCGGGATGAACACCGGGGAGCTGTTTTTT. Translating gives CASSPRLTSGMNTGELFF.

V gene TRBV18 combines with J gene TRBJ2-1; perhaps TRBD2 as D (5 bases). V was cut by 8 bases and J by 1 base, with 18 bases left in between. Germline V lookup: CDR1 KGHSH, CDR2 LQKENI. The CDR3 spans 16 residues. CDR3 residues: CASPDNEGSSYNEQFF. The CDR3 region has the DNA TGTGCCAGCCCCGACAATGAGGGTAGTTCCTACAATGAGCAGTTCTTC.

The genes are TRBV28 and TRBJ2-1, with 8 bases lining up with TRBD2. V was clipped by 6 bases and J by 6 bases; unmatched bases: 7. From germline, CDR1 is MDHEN and CDR2 SYDVKM. The CDR3 runs to 14 residues. CDR3 in DNA: TGTGCCAGCAGGATTAGCGGGGCCCCCAATGAGCAGTTCTTC. Residues: CASRISGAPNEQFF.

The rearrangement links TRBV10-1 to TRBJ2-1; TRBD2 agrees at 8 bases. Germline V gives CDR1 WNHNN, CDR2 SYGVQD (reference sequence). The CDR3 runs to 15 residues. V trimming: 3 bases; J trimming: 5 bases; junction bases outside the gene matches: 6. This chain's CDR3 is CASSDAGTSNNEQFF. The CDR3 nucleotides are TGCGCCAGCAGTGATGCCGGGACTAGTAACAATGAGCAGTTCTTC.

The chain couples TRBV11-2 to TRBJ2-7; D ambiguous. Trimming pared 5 bases from V and 4 bases from J, leaving 12 bases between. CDR1 is SGHAT and CDR2 is FQNNGV in the germline V gene. The CDR3 totals 13 residues. CDR3 nucleotides: TGTGCCAGCAGCCCTATCCTCCCATACGAGCAGTACTTC. Protein sequence: CASSPILPYEQYF.

The chain links TRBV29-1 to TRBJ2-2; TRBD2 agrees at 12 bases. This CDR3 comprises 14 residues. Trimming took 6 bases from V and 6 from J; bases not matched to a gene: 5. Germline V CDR1 and CDR2: SQVTM, ANQGSEA. CDR3 residues: CSVRLAGDPGELFF. CDR3 in DNA: TGCAGCGTGCGACTAGCGGGAGACCCCGGGGAGCTGTTTTTT.

This chain connects TRBV28 to TRBJ2-7; D possibly matches TRBD1 or TRBD2 (5 bases each). CDR1 and CDR2 from the germline V gene are MDHEN and SYDVKM. Trimming took off 5 bases at V and 5 bases at J, with 16 bases between the two ends. The CDR3 runs to 14 residues. The CDR3 protein is CASSPPGPRHEQYF. The CDR3 DNA reads as TGTGCCAGCAGTCCCCCGGGGCCGCGGCACGAGCAGTACTTC.

The J gene is TRBJ2-5, the V gene TRBV19, with TRBD1 as a possible D gene (6 bases). V lost 4 bases, J lost 5 bases, and 14 bases lay in between. This CDR3 is built from 14 residues. CDR1 and CDR2 (germline): LNHDA, SQIVND (reference sequence). This chain's CDR3 is CASSTPGARETQYF. The DNA of the CDR3 is TGTGCCAGTAGTACTCCAGGGGCGAGGGAGACCCAGTACTTC.

V usage is TRBV19 and J usage is TRBJ1-5; TRBD1 matches at 9 bases. The length of the CDR3 is 15 residues. With 5 bases clipped from V and 9 bases from J, the junction kept 11 bases outside the gene matches. The germline CDR1 and CDR2 sequences are LNHDA and SQIVND (reference sequence). This CDR3 reads CASSRSGTGKGPQHF. CDR3 coding DNA: TGTGCCAGTAGTCGATCCGGGACAGGGAAGGGGCCCCAGCATTTT. Variable domain in full (rest from reference TRBV19 and TRBJ1-5): DGGITQSPKYLFRKEGQNVTLSCEQNLNHDAMYWYRQDPGQGLRLIYYSQIVNDFQKGDIAEGYSVSREKKESFPLTVTSAQKNPTAFYLCASSRSGTGKGPQHFGDGTRLSIL.

By proportion, this clone is medium-sized (0.01 to 0.1%). The V gene is TRBV7-2, the J gene TRBJ2-7, with 10 positions matching TRBD2. This CDR3 contains 13 residues. Germline CDR1 and CDR2: SGHTA and FQGNSA. Trimming removed 0 bases from V and 9 bases from J; junction bases left unmatched: 2. DNA for the CDR3: TGTGCCAGCAGCTTAGCGGGACTAGCGATGCAGTACTTC. Its protein is CASSLAGLAMQYF.

This chain connects TRBV27 to TRBJ2-7; D might be TRBD1 (5 bases). This CDR3 region has 14 residues. Deletions cut 3 bases from V and 5 bases from J, with 14 bases between. Per the germline V gene, CDR1 is MNHEY and CDR2 is SMNVEV (reference sequence). This CDR3 is CASSFQGTGDEQYF. CDR3 coding DNA: TGTGCCAGCAGTTTCCAGGGAACGGGCGACGAGCAGTACTTC.

The chain joins TRBV27 to TRBJ2-2; D ambiguous. The CDR3 totals 13 residues. Trimming left V 0 bases short and J 4 bases short, with 3 bases between. Per germline, CDR1 MNHEY and CDR2 SMNVEV (reference sequence). Here the CDR3 DNA reads TGTGCCAGCAGTTTATCGGCCACCGGGGAGCTGTTTTTT. Protein sequence: CASSLSATGELFF.

This chain uses TRBV27 with TRBJ2-2; tentative D call: TRBD2 (5 bases). Germline V gene data show CDR1 as MNHEY and CDR2 as SMNVEV (reference sequence). V gave up 0 bases and J gave up 5 bases, with 10 bases separating them. This CDR3 region has 15 residues. Here the CDR3 reads CASSLSAGATGELFF. The CDR3 DNA reads as TGTGCCAGCAGTTTATCGGCGGGCGCGACCGGGGAGCTGTTTTTT.

The sample holds one count of this clone. The chain uses TRBV4-3 and TRBJ2-5; D is undetermined. In germline, CDR1 is LGHNA, CDR2 YSLEER. The CDR3 contains 15 residues. V lost 0 bases and J lost 1, with 9 bases in between. In DNA, the CDR3 is TGCGCCAGCAGCCAAGATAGAGCTCTCCAAGAGACCCAGTACTTC. It translates to CASSQDRALQETQYF.

This clone came up once. The chain is built from TRBV4-1 and TRBJ1-1; the D gene is possibly TRBD1 (6 bases). This CDR3 spans 16 amino acids. Per the germline V gene, CDR1 is MGHRA and CDR2 is YSYEKL. V dropped 5 bases and J dropped 1 base, with 17 bases sitting between them. Written as DNA, the CDR3 is TGCGCCAGCAGCTCACGAGGGGGACCCGAGAACACTGAAGCTTTCTTT. Protein: CASSSRGGPENTEAFF.

This clone was detected a few times. This sequence joins TRBV5-4 and TRBJ1-1; tentatively, D is TRBD1 (6 bases). The CDR3 extends over 14 amino acids. CDR1 and CDR2 (germline): SGHNT, YYREEE (reference sequence). Trimming removed 2 bases at V and 6 bases at J, with 14 bases between. The CDR3 DNA sequence: TGTGCCAGCAGCTTACAGGGACGACAATCTGAAGCTTTCTTT. This sequence encodes CASSLQGRQSEAFF. Full variable domain (remainder filled in from reference TRBV5-4 and TRBJ1-1): ETGVTQSPTHLIKTRGQQVTLRCSSQSGHNTVSWYQQALGQGPQFIFQYYREEENGRGNFPPRFSGLQFPNYSSELNVNALELDDSALYLCASSLQGRQSEAFFGQGTRLTVV.

V and J are TRBV5-4 and TRBJ2-5; the D call may be TRBD1 or TRBD2 (5 bases each). Trimming stripped 0 bases from V and 0 bases from J, with 6 bases between. The CDR3 contains 14 residues. From germline, CDR1 is SGHNT and CDR2 YYREEE (reference sequence). CDR3 amino acids: CASSLGGYQETQYF. CDR3 sequence (DNA): TGTGCCAGCAGCTTGGGGGGGTACCAAGAGACCCAGTACTTC.

The chain is built from TRBV11-3 and TRBJ2-1; the D gene could be TRBD1 or TRBD2 (5 bases each). Looked up from germline, CDR1 is SGHNT and CDR2 is YENEEA. Trimming cost V 1 base and J 3 bases, with 13 bases left between them. This CDR3 has 16 residues. The CDR3 protein is CASSLGGSARYNEQFF. The CDR3 region has the DNA TGTGCCAGCAGCTTAGGGGGGTCAGCTCGCTACAATGAGCAGTTCTTC. The full variable domain, with the rest looked up from reference TRBV11-3 and TRBJ2-1, is EAGVVQSPRYKIIEKKQPVAFWCNPISGHNTLYWYLQNLGQGPELLIRYENEEAVDDSQLPKDRFSAERLKGVDSTLKIQPAELGDSAVYLCASSLGGSARYNEQFFGPGTRLTVL.

The V gene is TRBV6-5, the J gene TRBJ1-5; 10 bases are shared with TRBD1. The CDR3 spans 14 residues. V gave up 6 bases and J gave up 6 bases; unmatched junction bases: 5. Germline values: CDR1 MNHEY, CDR2 SVGAGI. This chain's CDR3 is CASSPGTGVQPQHF. The CDR3, as DNA: TGTGCCAGCAGCCCCGGGACAGGGGTTCAGCCCCAGCATTTT.

This clone was picked up a small number of times. The chain employs TRBV27 and TRBJ2-6; possible D gene TRBD1, 5 bases. CDR3 length: 14 residues. Germline V gene sequence: CDR1 MNHEY, CDR2 SMNVEV (reference sequence). V was clipped by 6 bases and J by 2 bases, with 8 bases between them. The CDR3 DNA follows: TGTGCCAGCAGCCCAGGGACTGGGGCCAACGTCCTGACTTTC. Its translation is CASSPGTGANVLTF.

This clone was counted a single time. The V and J genes are TRBV14 and TRBJ1-2; 9 bases map to TRBD1. Looked up from germline, CDR1 is SGHDN and CDR2 is FVKESK. The CDR3 runs to 16 residues. The V segment lost 5 bases and the J segment 7 bases; nucleotides outside the gene matches: 14. CDR3 sequence reads: CASSYGRDRVFLGYTF. CDR3 DNA sequence: TGTGCCAGCAGCTACGGCCGGGACAGGGTTTTTCTTGGCTACACCTTC. The complete variable domain, with remaining parts taken from reference TRBV14 and TRBJ1-2, reads EAGVTQFPSHSVIEKGQTVTLRCDPISGHDNLYWYRRVMGKEIKFLLHFVKESKQDESGMPNNRFLAERTGGTYSTLKVQPAELEDSGVYFCASSYGRDRVFLGYTFGSGTRLTVV.